A single sample is the source of the 28 T cell receptor beta chains below, sequenced in a study of cytomegalovirus exposure and HLA in healthy donors. Assay: immunoSEQ multiplex PCR; the TCRdb copy retains only in-frame clones and omits some. The sample lists under 250,000 clones, roughly 81% occurring once. Sequenced input: PBMCs. The receptors stem from a woman in her twenties or thirties in good health and CMV-seronegative.

The chain uses TRBV6-1 and TRBJ2-7; 9 bases are a match to TRBD2. CDR3 length equals 14 residues. CDR1 is MNHNS, CDR2 SASEGT, per germline. V dropped 2 bases and J dropped 4; count of bases not matched to a gene: 3. CDR3 loop: CASSELAGSYEQYF. The CDR3 region has the DNA TGTGCCAGCAGTGAACTAGCGGGGAGTTACGAGCAGTACTTC.

Only a few counts were recorded for this clone. The chain links TRBV14 to TRBJ1-1; 7 bases agree with TRBD1. The germline gives CDR1 SGHDN, CDR2 FVKESK. There are 15 residues in the CDR3. With 5 bases clipped from V and 3 bases from J, the junction kept 9 bases outside the gene matches. The CDR3 loop reads CASSDHRGLDTEAFF. CDR3 DNA: TGTGCCAGCAGCGACCACAGGGGCTTAGACACTGAAGCTTTCTTT.

The gene calls are TRBV29-1 and TRBJ1-1; D perhaps matches TRBD1 (5 bases). CDR3 length equals 12 residues. V was cut by 5 bases and J by 5 bases, with 12 bases left in between. The germline V gene encodes CDR1 SQVTM and CDR2 ANQGSEA. CDR3 amino acids: CSVREGRTEAFF. CDR3 nucleotide sequence: TGCAGCGTTCGGGAGGGGAGGACTGAAGCTTTCTTT.

This chain uses TRBV5-1 with TRBJ2-5, with 8 bases aligning to TRBD1. CDR3 length: 15 amino acids. The germline V gene encodes CDR1 SGHRS and CDR2 YFSETQ. J gave up 7 bases and V 0 bases, and 8 bases lay outside the gene matches. CDR3 sequence (DNA): TGCGCCAGCAGCTTGGGACAGGGGCCCAAAGTGACCCAGTACTTC. Protein sequence: CASSLGQGPKVTQYF.

The V call is TRBV4-1, the J call TRBJ2-7; 10 bases agree with TRBD1. Losses at the gene ends were 3 bases for V and 4 bases for J; bases not matched to a gene: 12. This CDR3 region has 17 residues. CDR1 is MGHRA and CDR2 is YSYEKL in the germline V gene. The CDR3 here is CASSQAAGTGVWYEQYF. The CDR3 nucleotides are TGCGCCAGCAGCCAGGCCGCCGGGACAGGGGTTTGGTACGAGCAGTACTTC.

The chain couples TRBV5-1 to TRBJ2-7, with TRBD1 matching 12 bases. The CDR3 is 16 amino acids. CDR1 is SGHRS, CDR2 YFSETQ, per germline. V dropped 0 bases and J dropped 7; count of bases not matched to a gene: 8. The CDR3 bases are TGCGCCAGCAGCTTGGCCCCGGGACAGGGGGCCTCTGAGCAGTACTTC. It is translated as CASSLAPGQGASEQYF.

This rearrangement joins TRBV5-1 to TRBJ1-6; no reliable D call. Germline V gene sequence: CDR1 SGHRS, CDR2 YFSETQ. CDR3 length equals 14 residues. Trimming took 5 bases from V and 7 from J, leaving 13 bases between them. CDR3: CASRTQATNSPLHF. CDR3 nucleotide sequence: TGCGCCAGCAGAACGCAGGCGACGAATTCACCCCTCCACTTT.

The chain couples TRBV9 to TRBJ1-2; 8 bases match TRBD1. Germline CDR1 reads SGDLS; CDR2 reads YYNGEE. V trimming: 2 bases; J trimming: 9 bases; junction bases outside the gene matches: 6. The CDR3 sequence is 13 residues long. The CDR3 DNA reads TGTGCCAGCAGCGTCGGGACAGGAAGGAGCTACACCTTC. Translated: CASSVGTGRSYTF.

The chain uses TRBV9 and TRBJ2-7; maybe TRBD2 (6 bases). V gave up 0 bases and J gave up 6 bases, with 7 bases separating them. This CDR3 is 12 amino acids long. Germline V lookup: CDR1 SGDLS, CDR2 YYNGEE. The chain's CDR3 is CASSVEEGEQYF. Here the CDR3 DNA reads TGTGCCAGCAGCGTAGAGGAGGGCGAGCAGTACTTC. The full variable domain, its missing parts supplied by reference TRBV9 and TRBJ2-7, is DSGVTQTPKHLITATGQRVTLRCSPRSGDLSVYWYQQSLDQGLQFLIQYYNGEERAKGNILERFSAQQFPDLHSELNLSSLELGDSALYFCASSVEEGEQYFGPGTRLTVT.

This chain connects TRBV5-1 to TRBJ1-5; 9 positions match TRBD1. This CDR3 spans 17 amino acids. Per the germline V gene, CDR1 is SGHRS and CDR2 is YFSETQ. V was pared by 4 bases and J by 3 bases, with 11 bases of the junction left unmatched. CDR3: CASSPRDRVFPNQPQHF. CDR3 DNA sequence: TGCGCCAGCAGCCCTCGGGACAGGGTGTTTCCCAATCAGCCCCAGCATTTT. Using reference TRBV5-1 and TRBJ1-5 for the parts outside the CDR3, the full variable domain is KAGVTQTPRYLIKTRGQQVTLSCSPISGHRSVSWYQQTPGQGLQFLFEYFSETQRNKGNFPGRFSGRQFSNSRSEMNVSTLELGDSALYLCASSPRDRVFPNQPQHFGDGTRLSIL.

The chain uses TRBV28 and TRBJ2-1; 7 nucleotides agree with TRBD2. The CDR3 has 14 residues. V shed 3 bases, J shed 6 bases, and the junction held 5 bases outside the gene matches. Germline assignment: CDR1 MDHEN and CDR2 SYDVKM. The CDR3 sequence: CASSFLAERNEQFF. For the CDR3, the DNA is TGTGCCAGCAGTTTCCTAGCGGAGCGCAATGAGCAGTTCTTC. Full variable domain (missing parts from reference TRBV28 and TRBJ2-1): DVKVTQSSRYLVKRTGEKVFLECVQDMDHENMFWYRQDPGLGLRLIYFSYDVKMKEKGDIPEGYSVSREKKERFSLILESASTNQTSMYLCASSFLAERNEQFFGPGTRLTVL.

Worth noting for this clone: The sample holds other DNA sequences that translate to the same CDR3. This chain uses TRBV18 with TRBJ2-5; 7 bases line up with TRBD2. Trimming removed 3 bases from V and 5 bases from J; junction bases left unmatched: 3. CDR1 is KGHSH and CDR2 is LQKENI in the germline V gene. The CDR3 is 13 amino acids. The CDR3, as DNA: TGTGCCAGCTCACCGCCCGGGGGGGAGACCCAGTACTTC. Translated: CASSPPGGETQYF.

The chain recombines TRBV25-1 with TRBJ1-4; D gene unclear. Trimming left V 2 bases short and J 7 bases short, with 11 bases between. Germline CDR1 MGHDK, CDR2 SYGVNS. The CDR3 has 14 amino acids. The CDR3 region is CASSEIGSGEKLFF. CDR3 bases: TGTGCCAGCAGTGAAATAGGGAGTGGTGAAAAACTGTTTTTT.

The V and J genes are TRBV4-1 and TRBJ1-1; D gene ambiguous. Germline assignment: CDR1 MGHRA and CDR2 YSYEKL. This CDR3 is 15 amino acids long. The V gene lost 1 base and the J gene lost 0 bases, with 9 bases spanning the gap. The DNA for the CDR3 is TGCGCCAGCAGCCAAGGATGGTCGGTGAACACTGAAGCTTTCTTT. It specifies CASSQGWSVNTEAFF.

This chain links TRBV5-6 with TRBJ2-7; 8 positions match TRBD1. Germline V gene data show CDR1 as SGHDT and CDR2 as YYEEEE. The CDR3 is made up of 15 amino acids. The trim removed 1 base at V and 2 bases at J, leaving 5 bases unmatched. CDR3 DNA: TGTGCCAGCAGCTTGACAATGGGACAGGCCTACGAGCAGTACTTC. Its protein product is CASSLTMGQAYEQYF. The variable domain in full, with the rest retrieved from reference TRBV5-6 and TRBJ2-7, is DAGVTQSPTHLIKTRGQQVTLRCSPKSGHDTVSWYQQALGQGPQFIFQYYEEEERQRGNFPDRFSGHQFPNYSSELNVNALLLGDSALYLCASSLTMGQAYEQYFGPGTRLTVT.

V gene TRBV5-1 combines with J gene TRBJ1-5; D not resolved. CDR1 and CDR2 from the germline V gene are SGHRS and YFSETQ. Trimming left V 0 bases short and J 4 bases short, with 11 bases between. This CDR3 contains 15 residues. The CDR3 loop reads CASSLAGIRNQPQHF. The CDR3 DNA sequence: TGCGCCAGCAGCTTGGCTGGTATTCGGAATCAGCCCCAGCATTTT.

J is TRBJ2-7 and V is TRBV4-1; 7 bases line up with TRBD1. The length of the CDR3 is 15 residues. CDR1 is MGHRA, CDR2 YSYEKL, per germline. Germline trimming cut 0 bases from V and 3 bases from J; bases unmatched to any gene: 5. Here the CDR3 reads CASSQDLQGSYEQYF. CDR3 nucleotides: TGCGCCAGCAGCCAAGATTTACAGGGGAGCTACGAGCAGTACTTC.

V is TRBV29-1 and J is TRBJ2-7, with a tentative D call TRBD2 (5 bases). Trimming shortened V by 4 bases and J by 3 bases, and 19 bases separated the two germline ends. The CDR3 is 15 residues long. Per germline, CDR1 SQVTM and CDR2 ANQGSEA. This chain's CDR3 is CSVVRGRGGGYEQYF. DNA for the CDR3: TGCAGCGTTGTACGCGGCCGGGGTGGTGGCTACGAGCAGTACTTC.

CDR3 in amino acids: CAWSVRPEYGYTF. The CDR3 DNA sequence: TGTGCCTGGAGTGTACGCCCAGAATATGGCTACACCTTC. V gene TRBV30 combines with J gene TRBJ1-2; D is unclear. With 0 bases removed from V and 5 bases from J, the gap between germline ends came to 10 bases. The CDR3 has 13 residues. Germline assignment: CDR1 GTSNPN and CDR2 SVGIG (reference sequence).

The chain is built from TRBV7-3 and TRBJ2-2, with D possibly TRBD2 on 6 matching bases. The CDR3 is 14 residues long. Germline V gene data show CDR1 as SGHTA and CDR2 as FQGTGA. V gave up 4 bases and J gave up 8 bases, with 14 bases separating them. The CDR3 DNA follows: TGTGCCAGCAGCTCGGGACTGGCAGGAGGGGAGCTGTTTTTT. As protein: CASSSGLAGGELFF.

Worth noting for this clone: Other DNA sequences in the same sample also yield this CDR3. The chain links TRBV5-4 to TRBJ2-7, with D possibly TRBD1 on 6 matching bases. The CDR3 loop spans 14 amino acids. Trimming removed 4 bases at V and 0 bases at J, with 11 bases between. Germline lookup yields CDR1 SGHNT and CDR2 YYREEE (reference sequence). The CDR3 coding sequence is TGTGCCAGCAGCCCCGGACAGAGCTCCTACGAGCAGTACTTC. This encodes CASSPGQSSYEQYF.

V is TRBV4-2 and J is TRBJ2-5, with D perhaps matching TRBD1 (6 bases). The length of the CDR3 is 16 residues. Germline lookup yields CDR1 LGHNA and CDR2 YNFKEQ. Trimming removed 1 base from V and 4 bases from J, with 16 bases in between. The CDR3 loop is CASSQGGPGQLETQYF. CDR3 coding DNA: TGTGCCAGCAGCCAAGGTGGGCCGGGACAACTAGAGACCCAGTACTTC.

The chain links TRBV30 to TRBJ2-3; D is unresolved. From germline, CDR1 is GTSNPN and CDR2 SVGIG (reference sequence). CDR3 length equals 12 residues. Between the trimmed V and J ends, which lost 4 bases and 3 bases, there was a span of 8 bases. CDR3 in DNA: TGTGCCTGGACAGTCCTGACAGATACGCAGTATTTT. It translates to CAWTVLTDTQYF.

This clone appeared once. V and J are TRBV7-3 and TRBJ2-7; perhaps TRBD2 as D (6 bases). Germline assignment: CDR1 SGHTA and CDR2 FQGTGA. Trimming pared 5 bases from V and 3 bases from J, leaving 14 bases between. This CDR3 is 14 amino acids long. The CDR3 bases are TGTGCCAGCAGCGCGGGGTTACCTGGCTACGAGCAGTACTTC. This sequence encodes CASSAGLPGYEQYF.

The chain links TRBV30 to TRBJ1-5, with D uncertain. The CDR3 is made up of 14 amino acids. Germline CDR1 is GTSNPN and CDR2 is SVGIG (reference sequence). V lost 6 bases and J lost 0, with 12 bases in between. As DNA, the CDR3 is TGTGCCTGCGGGATTAGCAATAGCAATCAGCCCCAGCATTTT. Translating gives CACGISNSNQPQHF.

J is TRBJ2-5 and V is TRBV5-1; perhaps TRBD1 as D (8 bases). The CDR3 runs to 15 residues. Germline CDR1 reads SGHRS; CDR2 reads YFSETQ. The V and J ends lost 2 bases and 4 bases respectively, with 15 bases between them. The DNA of the CDR3 is TGCGCCAGCAGCTTCGGACAGGGAGGGTCAGAGACCCAGTACTTC. Protein: CASSFGQGGSETQYF. Full variable domain (remainder filled in from reference TRBV5-1 and TRBJ2-5): KAGVTQTPRYLIKTRGQQVTLSCSPISGHRSVSWYQQTPGQGLQFLFEYFSETQRNKGNFPGRFSGRQFSNSRSEMNVSTLELGDSALYLCASSFGQGGSETQYFGPGTRLLVL.

V is TRBV5-1 and J is TRBJ1-1; 9 bases are shared with TRBD1. Germline CDR1 reads SGHRS; CDR2 reads YFSETQ. CDR3 length: 16 residues. Unmatched junction bases numbered 10, after V lost 2 bases and J lost 5 bases. DNA for the CDR3: TGCGCCAGCAGCTTTACCCGGACAGGGGTCGATACTGAAGCTTTCTTT. It translates to CASSFTRTGVDTEAFF.

The CDR3 nucleotides are TGTGCCAGCAGCCACCGGCGGGAGGGAGAAGATACGCAGTATTTT. It is translated as CASSHRREGEDTQYF. The gene calls are TRBV14 and TRBJ2-3; 9 positions agree with TRBD2. The germline gives CDR1 SGHDN, CDR2 FVKESK. This CDR3 comprises 15 residues. With 3 bases clipped from V and 5 bases from J, the junction kept 6 bases outside the gene matches. The whole variable domain, remainder taken from reference TRBV14 and TRBJ2-3, is EAGVTQFPSHSVIEKGQTVTLRCDPISGHDNLYWYRRVMGKEIKFLLHFVKESKQDESGMPNNRFLAERTGGTYSTLKVQPAELEDSGVYFCASSHRREGEDTQYFGPGTRLTVL.